Described below is a single T cell receptor (beta chain) sequence and its context. UMIs with a 6-nucleotide sample barcode were added by template switching. TCRdb re-analyzed the 5' RACE reads; it lists each CDR3 protein once, without DNA. The sample table includes more than 300,000 distinct CDR3 sequences. Staff drew a roughly 2.5 ml blood sample from each donor. These data come from a study of monozygotic twins with inflammatory bowel disease. This TCR was sampled from a human donor with ulcerative colitis or Crohn's disease, or a healthy co-twin of an affected twin (not recorded which). Sequenced sample: blood.

The CDR3 here is CASPPPLLRRLNTEAFF. The chain couples TRBV28 to TRBJ1-1; the D call from TCRdb, TRBD1, cannot be confirmed without DNA. The CDR3 is 17 residues long. Germline V gene lookup returns CDR1 MDHEN and CDR2 SYDVKM.